This T cell receptor beta chain appears in the sequencing data of a study of blood T cell repertoires in COVID-19. Whole-study context: Sources were T cells, B-cell-depleted T cells, or PBMCs; the material itself was cDNA or gDNA.

Under the authors' procedure: Quantification of nucleated cells was approximated via reference gene primer amplification. Assay used: immunoSEQ multiplex PCR; TCRdb lists only in-frame clones, some missing. V and J calls and clone size come straight from that table; D and trimming were deduced from the DNA. Here the sample spans 200,000 to 300,000 clones, 70% to 85% being singletons. V dropped 5 bases and J dropped 3 bases, with 14 bases sitting between them. The CDR3 runs 15 residues. Germline V gives CDR1 KGHDR, CDR2 SFDVKD. The TCR originated in a man of 80 years or more with acute or convalescent COVID-19. Sequencing input: peripheral blood. V and J are TRBV24-1 and TRBJ2-3, with D perhaps matching TRBD2 (7 bases). CDR3 protein: CATSARGAGTDTQYF. The CDR3 DNA is TGTGCCACCAGTGCTCGGGGGGCCGGGACAGATACGCAGTATTTT.